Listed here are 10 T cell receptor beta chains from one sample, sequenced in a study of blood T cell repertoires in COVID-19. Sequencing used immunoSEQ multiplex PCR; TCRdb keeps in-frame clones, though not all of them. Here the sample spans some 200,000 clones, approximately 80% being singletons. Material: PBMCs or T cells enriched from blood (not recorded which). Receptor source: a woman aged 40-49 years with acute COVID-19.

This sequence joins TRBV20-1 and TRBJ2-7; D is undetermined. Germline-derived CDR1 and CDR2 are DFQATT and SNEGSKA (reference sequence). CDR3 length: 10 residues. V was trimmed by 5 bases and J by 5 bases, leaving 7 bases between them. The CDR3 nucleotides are TGCAGTGCTCCCCCTCACGAGCAGTACTTC. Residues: CSAPPHEQYF.

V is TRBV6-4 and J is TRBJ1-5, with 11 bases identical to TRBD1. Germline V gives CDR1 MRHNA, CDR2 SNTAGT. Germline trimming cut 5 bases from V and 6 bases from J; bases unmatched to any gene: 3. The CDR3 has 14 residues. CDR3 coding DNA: TGTGCCAGCAGTCCAGGGACAGGGGGTCAGCCCCAGCATTTT. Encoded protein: CASSPGTGGQPQHF.

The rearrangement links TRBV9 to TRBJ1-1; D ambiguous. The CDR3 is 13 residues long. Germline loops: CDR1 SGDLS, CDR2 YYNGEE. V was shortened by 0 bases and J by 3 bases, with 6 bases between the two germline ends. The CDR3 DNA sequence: TGTGCCAGCAGCGTAGGGGGAGACACTGAAGCTTTCTTT. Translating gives CASSVGGDTEAFF.

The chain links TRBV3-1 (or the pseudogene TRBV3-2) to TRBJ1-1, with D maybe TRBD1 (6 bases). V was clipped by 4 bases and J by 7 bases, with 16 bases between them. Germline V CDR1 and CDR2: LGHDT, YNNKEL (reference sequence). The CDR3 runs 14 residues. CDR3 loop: CASSPSAGGSEAFF. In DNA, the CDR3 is TGTGCCAGCAGCCCATCGGCGGGGGGCAGTGAAGCTTTCTTT.

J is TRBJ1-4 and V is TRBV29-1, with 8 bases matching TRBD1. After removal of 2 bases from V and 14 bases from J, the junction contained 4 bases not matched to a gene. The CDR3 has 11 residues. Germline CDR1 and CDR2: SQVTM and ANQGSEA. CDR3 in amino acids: CSVETGGRLFF. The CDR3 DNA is TGCAGCGTTGAAACAGGGGGAAGGCTGTTTTTT.

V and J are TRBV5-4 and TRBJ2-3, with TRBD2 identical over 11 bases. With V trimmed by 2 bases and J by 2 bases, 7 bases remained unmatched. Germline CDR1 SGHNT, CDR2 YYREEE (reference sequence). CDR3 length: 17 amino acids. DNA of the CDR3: TGTGCCAGCAGCTTATCTGTAGCGGGAGGGGTCACAGATACGCAGTATTTT. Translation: CASSLSVAGGVTDTQYF. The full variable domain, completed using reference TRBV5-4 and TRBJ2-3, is ETGVTQSPTHLIKTRGQQVTLRCSSQSGHNTVSWYQQALGQGPQFIFQYYREEENGRGNFPPRFSGLQFPNYSSELNVNALELDDSALYLCASSLSVAGGVTDTQYFGPGTRLTVL.

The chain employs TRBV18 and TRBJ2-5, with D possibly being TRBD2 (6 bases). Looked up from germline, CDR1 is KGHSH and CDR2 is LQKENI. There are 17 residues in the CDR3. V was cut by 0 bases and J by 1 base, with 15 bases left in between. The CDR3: CASSPPPGRSFQETQYF. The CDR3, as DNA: TGTGCCAGCTCACCACCTCCGGGGAGGTCATTCCAAGAGACCCAGTACTTC.

CDR3 residues: CAGGSEGSRSGYTF. Here the CDR3 DNA reads TGTGCCGGGGGATCGGAGGGCTCGAGGAGTGGCTACACCTTC. This chain connects TRBV19 to TRBJ1-2, with D maybe TRBD1 (5 bases). Germline assignment: CDR1 LNHDA and CDR2 SQIVND (reference sequence). V was shortened by 11 bases and J by 7 bases, with 23 bases between the two germline ends. The CDR3 has 14 residues.

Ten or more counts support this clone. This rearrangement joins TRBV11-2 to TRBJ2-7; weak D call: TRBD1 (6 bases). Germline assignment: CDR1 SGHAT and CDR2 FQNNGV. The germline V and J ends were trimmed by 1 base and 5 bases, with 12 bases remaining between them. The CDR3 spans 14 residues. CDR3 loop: CASSLGAGVNEQYF. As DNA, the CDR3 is TGTGCCAGCAGCTTAGGGGCAGGGGTGAACGAGCAGTACTTC.

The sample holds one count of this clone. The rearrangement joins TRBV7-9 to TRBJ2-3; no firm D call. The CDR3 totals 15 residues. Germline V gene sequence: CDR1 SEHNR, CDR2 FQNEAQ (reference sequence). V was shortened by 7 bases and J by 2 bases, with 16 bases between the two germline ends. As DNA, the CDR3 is TGTGCCAGCACCCGTGGCGGCGGTATCACAGATACGCAGTATTTT. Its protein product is CASTRGGGITDTQYF.